The 26 T cell receptor beta chains in this list originate from one sample, sequenced in a study of blood T cell repertoires in COVID-19. This table comes from immunoSEQ multiplex PCR, and its TCRdb copy is limited to in-frame clones, with some not included. The sample has around 46,000 clones, around 87% seen once. The sample was peripheral blood. The receptors shown here come from a man aged 35 to 55 with active COVID-19.

The chain is built from TRBV29-1 and TRBJ1-2; TRBD1 agrees at 10 bases. The trim removed 3 bases at V and 4 bases at J, leaving 11 bases unmatched. CDR1 SQVTM and CDR2 ANQGSEA come from the germline V gene. CDR3 length equals 16 residues. DNA for the CDR3: TGCAGCGTTGATTCGGGACAGGGGCACGTATCCTATGGCTACACCTTC. It translates to CSVDSGQGHVSYGYTF.

The chain recombines TRBV12-5 with TRBJ2-5, with no clear D. CDR3 length: 13 amino acids. V dropped 3 bases and J dropped 1 base, with 6 bases sitting between them. CDR1 and CDR2 from the germline V gene are LGHNT and FRNRAP. The CDR3 DNA is TGTGCTAGTGGTTTCTCCCTCCAAGAGACCCAGTACTTC. It codes for CASGFSLQETQYF.

V is TRBV28 and J is TRBJ2-7; D not certain. Between the trimmed V and J ends, which lost 6 bases and 6 bases, there was a span of 9 bases. CDR3 size: 11 residues. Germline CDR1 is MDHEN and CDR2 is SYDVKM. CDR3: CASSLDFEQYF. Written as DNA, the CDR3 is TGTGCCAGCAGCCTTGACTTCGAGCAGTACTTC. Full variable domain (rest looked up from reference TRBV28 and TRBJ2-7): DVKVTQSSRYLVKRTGEKVFLECVQDMDHENMFWYRQDPGLGLRLIYFSYDVKMKEKGDIPEGYSVSREKKERFSLILESASTNQTSMYLCASSLDFEQYFGPGTRLTVT.

The V gene is TRBV18, the J gene TRBJ1-2; perhaps TRBD1 as D (5 bases). Trimming removed 2 bases at V and 4 bases at J, with 14 bases between. Germline V CDR1 and CDR2: KGHSH, LQKENI. The CDR3 has 15 residues. The DNA for the CDR3 is TGTGCCAGCTCACCAACCCCGGACACAATCTATGGCTACACCTTC. Translated: CASSPTPDTIYGYTF.

The rearrangement uses TRBV6-5 and TRBJ2-7; TRBD2 matches at 15 bases. CDR1 is MNHEY and CDR2 is SVGAGI in the germline V gene. The CDR3 is 15 amino acids. Germline trimming cut 7 bases from V and 5 bases from J; bases unmatched to any gene: 6. The CDR3 DNA follows: TGTGCCAGCATTAGGACTAGCGGGAGGGCCGACGAGCAGTACTTC. Residues: CASIRTSGRADEQYF.

The chain is built from TRBV5-1 and TRBJ2-5, with 7 bases matching TRBD1. The V segment lost 7 bases and the J segment 0 bases; nucleotides outside the gene matches: 15. The CDR3 totals 17 residues. The germline gives CDR1 SGHRS, CDR2 YFSETQ. The CDR3 region has the DNA TGCGCCAGCTCAACAAGCCGGGACAGCCTATACCAAGAGACCCAGTACTTC. Amino acids: CASSTSRDSLYQETQYF.

J is TRBJ2-3 and V is TRBV18, with a possible D match to TRBD1 (5 bases). Per germline, CDR1 KGHSH and CDR2 LQKENI. The V end lost 3 bases, the J end lost 0 bases, and 13 bases lay between the germline ends. CDR3 size: 16 residues. CDR3 sequence reads: CASSPAGPTSTDTQYF. The DNA for the CDR3 is TGTGCCAGCTCACCCGCAGGGCCAACTAGCACAGATACGCAGTATTTT. Supplemented by reference TRBV18 and TRBJ2-3, the full variable domain reads NAGVMQNPRHLVRRRGQEARLRCSPMKGHSHVYWYRQLPEEGLKFMVYLQKENIIDESGMPKERFSAEFPKEGPSILRIQQVVRGDSAAYFCASSPAGPTSTDTQYFGPGTRLTVL.

The chain links TRBV2 to TRBJ1-1; TRBD1 matches 7 bases. The CDR3 loop spans 14 amino acids. CDR1 is SNHLY and CDR2 is FYNNEI in the germline V gene. V was pared by 7 bases and J by 11 bases, with 16 bases of the junction left unmatched. For the CDR3, the DNA is TGTGCCAGCAATGTGACAGGGAATCCCCAAAGGGCTTTCTTT. This translates into CASNVTGNPQRAFF.

The gene calls are TRBV12-5 and TRBJ1-1, with 7 bases aligning to TRBD1. CDR1 and CDR2 (germline): LGHNT, FRNRAP. The CDR3 contains 14 residues. J gave up 6 bases and V 6 bases, and 10 bases lay outside the gene matches. The CDR3 here is CASGVEGAYAEAFF. CDR3 DNA: TGTGCTAGTGGCGTCGAGGGGGCGTATGCTGAAGCTTTCTTT.

This clone was seen only a few times. The V gene is TRBV13, the J gene TRBJ2-7; D may be TRBD2 (5 bases). Trimming left V 3 bases short and J 7 bases short, with 22 bases between. Germline values: CDR1 PRHDT, CDR2 FYEKMQ (reference sequence). This CDR3 region has 16 residues. CDR3 protein: CASSLREGFTTGEQYF. The DNA for the CDR3 is TGTGCCAGCAGCTTGCGTGAAGGATTCACCACGGGGGAGCAGTACTTC.

V usage is TRBV25-1 and J usage is TRBJ1-2, with D unresolved. The ends were cut back, 7 bases at V and 0 bases at J, with 6 bases in the middle. This CDR3 contains 12 residues. Germline V CDR1 and CDR2: MGHDK, SYGVNS. The CDR3 bases are TGTGCCAGCACTACTTCTAACTATGGCTACACCTTC. It specifies CASTTSNYGYTF.

CDR3 sequence: CASSYPWASGSYEQYF. The CDR3 coding sequence is TGTGCCAGCAGTTACCCTTGGGCTAGCGGGAGTTACGAGCAGTACTTC. The chain employs TRBV6-6 and TRBJ2-7; 10 bases map to TRBD2. The germline V gene encodes CDR1 MNHNY and CDR2 SVGAGI (reference sequence). The CDR3 runs to 16 residues. The V gene end was trimmed by 2 bases and the J gene end by 4 bases; junction bases not matched to a gene: 8.

The chain recombines TRBV5-1 with TRBJ2-7; D possibly corresponds to TRBD1 (6 bases). The germline V gene has CDR1 SGHRS and CDR2 YFSETQ. The germline V and J ends were trimmed by 7 bases and 2 bases, with 16 bases remaining between them. This CDR3 comprises 14 residues. The CDR3 region has the DNA TGCGCCAGCGGAACCGGGACACTAGCCTACGAGCAGTACTTC. Its translation: CASGTGTLAYEQYF.

The chain employs TRBV10-1 and TRBJ2-3; the D gene is possibly TRBD2 (5 bases). Per germline, CDR1 WNHNN and CDR2 SYGVQD (reference sequence). Trimming removed 5 bases at V and 2 bases at J, with 11 bases between. The length of the CDR3 is 14 residues. The DNA for the CDR3 is TGCGCCAGCAGTTCCGGGAAGAACACAGATACGCAGTATTTT. This encodes CASSSGKNTDTQYF.

The chain couples TRBV3-1 (or the pseudogene TRBV3-2) to TRBJ2-2, with TRBD2 matching 7 bases. CDR1 and CDR2 from the germline V gene are LGHDT and YNNKEL (reference sequence). Unmatched junction bases numbered 9, after V lost 0 bases and J lost 8 bases. This CDR3 comprises 16 residues. CDR3 in amino acids: CASSQERGRARGELFF. DNA for the CDR3: TGTGCCAGCAGCCAAGAGCGAGGGAGGGCCAGAGGGGAGCTGTTTTTT.

The chain uses TRBV13 and TRBJ2-1; D possibly corresponds to TRBD2 (5 bases). The CDR3 loop spans 15 amino acids. Trimming took 3 bases from V and 7 from J, leaving 16 bases between them. CDR1 PRHDT and CDR2 FYEKMQ come from the germline V gene (reference sequence). The CDR3 sequence: CASSFGYPGTNEQFF. The CDR3 coding sequence is TGTGCCAGCAGCTTCGGCTACCCGGGAACAAATGAGCAGTTCTTC.

About this clone itself: The junction shows a germline mismatch at one end, possibly a read error. The DNA of the CDR3 is TGTGCCAGCACCTTAGAGGGGCAATCCTACGAGCAGTACTTC. It encodes CASTLEGQSYEQYF. The rearrangement joins TRBV11-2 to TRBJ2-7, with D perhaps given as TRBD1 or TRBD2 (5 bases each). The CDR3 is made up of 14 amino acids. Germline CDR1 SGHAT, CDR2 FQNNGV.

The chain is built from TRBV5-4 and TRBJ2-7, with 12 positions matching TRBD1. This CDR3 spans 14 amino acids. Trimming took 2 bases from V and 7 from J; bases not matched to a gene: 4. Germline V CDR1 and CDR2: SGHNT, YYREEE (reference sequence). This CDR3 reads CASSLPGQGAEQYF. The CDR3, as DNA: TGTGCCAGCAGCTTACCGGGACAGGGGGCAGAGCAGTACTTC.

The J gene is TRBJ2-5, the V gene TRBV7-7; possible D gene TRBD2, 6 bases. The length of the CDR3 is 15 residues. V gave up 1 base and J gave up 1 base, with 10 bases separating them. Germline-derived CDR1 and CDR2 are SSHAT and FNYEAQ (reference sequence). The CDR3 protein is CASSLVISGQETQYF. The CDR3 coding sequence is TGTGCCAGCAGCTTAGTCATTAGCGGCCAAGAGACCCAGTACTTC. Full variable domain (missing parts from reference TRBV7-7 and TRBJ2-5): GAGVSQSPRYKVTKRGQDVTLRCDPISSHATLYWYQQALGQGPEFLTYFNYEAQPDKSGLPSDRFSAERPEGSISTLTIQRTEQRDSAMYRCASSLVISGQETQYFGPGTRLLVL.

CDR3 DNA sequence: TGTGCCAGTAGTGGCTACGGGACAGTTAGCAATCAGCCCCAGCATTTT. It translates to CASSGYGTVSNQPQHF. The chain combines TRBV19 with TRBJ1-5, with 7 bases that match TRBD1. V shed 5 bases and J 0 bases; nucleotides not matched to a gene: 7. Germline V gene data show CDR1 as LNHDA and CDR2 as SQIVND (reference sequence). The CDR3 consists of 16 residues.

The rearrangement uses TRBV5-1 and TRBJ2-3, with 8 positions matching TRBD1. V lost 4 bases to trimming and J lost 0 bases; unmatched junction nucleotides: 7. CDR1 SGHRS and CDR2 YFSETQ come from the germline V gene. There are 16 residues in the CDR3. The CDR3 DNA is TGCGCCAGCAGCCCACTAGGACAGGGTAGCACAGATACGCAGTATTTT. It translates to CASSPLGQGSTDTQYF. Looking up the rest from reference TRBV5-1 and TRBJ2-3 gives the full variable domain: KAGVTQTPRYLIKTRGQQVTLSCSPISGHRSVSWYQQTPGQGLQFLFEYFSETQRNKGNFPGRFSGRQFSNSRSEMNVSTLELGDSALYLCASSPLGQGSTDTQYFGPGTRLTVL.

The V gene is TRBV7-9, the J gene TRBJ1-3; D unclear. This CDR3 is 16 amino acids long. With 1 base removed from V and 2 bases from J, the gap between germline ends came to 12 bases. Germline values: CDR1 SEHNR, CDR2 FQNEAQ (reference sequence). CDR3 nucleotides: TGTGCCAGCAGCTTAGAGGCCAGGTTAACTGGAAACACCATATATTTT. Translating gives CASSLEARLTGNTIYF. Looking up the rest from reference TRBV7-9 and TRBJ1-3 gives the full variable domain: DTGVSQNPRHKITKRGQNVTFRCDPISEHNRLYWYRQTLGQGPEFLTYFQNEAQLEKSRLLSDRFSAERPKGSFSTLEIQRTEQGDSAMYLCASSLEARLTGNTIYFGEGSWLTVV.

This clone was counted a single time. The V and J genes are TRBV19 and TRBJ2-2, with 8 positions matching TRBD1. The CDR3 is 13 amino acids. V lost 10 bases and J lost 5; bases outside the gene matches: 6. Germline CDR1 reads LNHDA; CDR2 reads SQIVND (reference sequence). This chain's CDR3 is CAIGQGGTGELFF. The CDR3 nucleotides read TGTGCCATAGGACAGGGCGGGACCGGGGAGCTGTTTTTT.

This sequence joins TRBV5-1 and TRBJ2-5; 10 nucleotides align to TRBD2. Germline trimming cut 3 bases from V and 3 bases from J; bases unmatched to any gene: 8. Germline CDR1 is SGHRS and CDR2 is YFSETQ. The CDR3 is 16 residues long. The CDR3 DNA reads TGCGCCAGCAGCTGGGGGAGCGGGAGGGCCAAAGAGACCCAGTACTTC. It encodes CASSWGSGRAKETQYF.

The chain couples TRBV19 to TRBJ2-7, with unresolved D. Germline CDR1 is LNHDA and CDR2 is SQIVND (reference sequence). With 0 bases removed from V and 0 bases from J, the gap between germline ends came to 3 bases. The CDR3 spans 13 residues. The CDR3 is CASSIDSSYEQYF. For the CDR3, the DNA is TGTGCCAGTAGTATAGACAGCTCCTACGAGCAGTACTTC.

This clone was detected only once. The gene calls are TRBV5-1 and TRBJ2-7; D may be TRBD2 (5 bases). The V gene's germline CDR1 is SGHRS and CDR2 YFSETQ. The CDR3 contains 13 residues. V lost 5 bases to trimming and J lost 5 bases, with 14 bases between them. CDR3 in amino acids: CASREWSGDEQYF. The CDR3 DNA follows: TGCGCCAGCAGAGAGTGGAGCGGCGACGAGCAGTACTTC.